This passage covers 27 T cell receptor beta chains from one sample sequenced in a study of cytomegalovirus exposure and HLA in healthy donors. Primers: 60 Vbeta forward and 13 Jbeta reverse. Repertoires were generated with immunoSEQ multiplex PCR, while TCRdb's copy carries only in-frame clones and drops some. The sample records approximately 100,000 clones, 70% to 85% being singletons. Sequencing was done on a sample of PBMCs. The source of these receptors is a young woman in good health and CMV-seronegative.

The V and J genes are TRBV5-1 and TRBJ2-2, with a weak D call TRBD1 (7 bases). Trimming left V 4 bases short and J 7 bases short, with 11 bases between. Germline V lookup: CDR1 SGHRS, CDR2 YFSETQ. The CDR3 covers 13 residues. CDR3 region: CASSQQGGGELFF. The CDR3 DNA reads TGCGCCAGCAGCCAGCAGGGGGGCGGGGAGCTGTTTTTT.

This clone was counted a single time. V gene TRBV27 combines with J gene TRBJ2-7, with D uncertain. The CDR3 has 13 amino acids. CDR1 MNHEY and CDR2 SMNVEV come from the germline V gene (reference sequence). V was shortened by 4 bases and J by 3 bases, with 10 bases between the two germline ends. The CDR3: CASSSSPYYEQYF. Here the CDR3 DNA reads TGTGCCAGCAGTTCATCTCCCTACTACGAGCAGTACTTC.

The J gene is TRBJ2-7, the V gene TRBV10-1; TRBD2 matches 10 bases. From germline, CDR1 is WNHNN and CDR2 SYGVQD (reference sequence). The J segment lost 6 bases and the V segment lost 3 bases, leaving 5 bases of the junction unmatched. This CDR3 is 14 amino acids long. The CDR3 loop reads CASSESGGAIEQYF. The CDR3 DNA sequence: TGCGCCAGCAGTGAAAGCGGGGGGGCCATCGAGCAGTACTTC.

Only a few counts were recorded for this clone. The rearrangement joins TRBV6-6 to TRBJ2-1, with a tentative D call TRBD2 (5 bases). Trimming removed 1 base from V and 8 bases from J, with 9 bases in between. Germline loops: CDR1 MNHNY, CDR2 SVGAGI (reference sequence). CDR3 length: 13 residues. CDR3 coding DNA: TGTGCCAGCAGTTACTTAGCGTGGCATGAGCAGTTCTTC. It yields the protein CASSYLAWHEQFF.

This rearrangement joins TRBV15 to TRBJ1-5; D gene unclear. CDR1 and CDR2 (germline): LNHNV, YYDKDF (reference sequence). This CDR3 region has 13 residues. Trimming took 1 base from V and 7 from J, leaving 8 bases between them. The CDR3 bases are TGTGCCACCAGCAGAGTCGGGAACCAGCCCCAGCATTTT. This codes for CATSRVGNQPQHF.

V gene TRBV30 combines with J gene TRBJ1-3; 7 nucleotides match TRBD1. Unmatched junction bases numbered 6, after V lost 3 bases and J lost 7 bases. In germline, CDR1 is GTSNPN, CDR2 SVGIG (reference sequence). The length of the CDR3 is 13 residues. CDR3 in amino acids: CAWSPDRANTIYF. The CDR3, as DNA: TGTGCCTGGAGCCCCGACAGGGCGAACACCATATATTTT. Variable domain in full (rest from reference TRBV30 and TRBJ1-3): SQTIHQWPATLVQPVGSPLSLECTVEGTSNPNLYWYRQAAGRGLQLLFYSVGIGQISSEVPQNLSASRPQDRQFILSSKKLLLSDSGFYLCAWSPDRANTIYFGEGSWLTVV.

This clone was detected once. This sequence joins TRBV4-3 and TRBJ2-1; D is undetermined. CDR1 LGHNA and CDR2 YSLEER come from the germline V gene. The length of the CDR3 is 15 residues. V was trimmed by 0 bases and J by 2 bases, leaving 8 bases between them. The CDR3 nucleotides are TGCGCCAGCAGCCAAGATGAGCCTGCCTACAATGAGCAGTTCTTC. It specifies CASSQDEPAYNEQFF.

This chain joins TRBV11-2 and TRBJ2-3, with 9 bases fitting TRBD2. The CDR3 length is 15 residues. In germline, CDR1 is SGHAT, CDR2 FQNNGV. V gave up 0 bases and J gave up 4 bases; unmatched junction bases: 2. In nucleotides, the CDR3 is TGTGCCAGCAGCTTAGATATAGCGGGGGCAGATACGCAGTATTTT. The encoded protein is CASSLDIAGADTQYF.

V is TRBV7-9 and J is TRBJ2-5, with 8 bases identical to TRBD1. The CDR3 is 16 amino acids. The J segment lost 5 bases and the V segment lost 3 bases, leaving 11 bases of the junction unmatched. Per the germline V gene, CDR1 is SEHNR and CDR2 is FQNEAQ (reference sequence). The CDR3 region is CASSFPGGEMSETQYF. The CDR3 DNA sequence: TGTGCCAGCAGCTTCCCAGGGGGCGAGATGTCGGAGACCCAGTACTTC. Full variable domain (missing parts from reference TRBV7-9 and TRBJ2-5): DTGVSQNPRHKITKRGQNVTFRCDPISEHNRLYWYRQTLGQGPEFLTYFQNEAQLEKSRLLSDRFSAERPKGSFSTLEIQRTEQGDSAMYLCASSFPGGEMSETQYFGPGTRLLVL.

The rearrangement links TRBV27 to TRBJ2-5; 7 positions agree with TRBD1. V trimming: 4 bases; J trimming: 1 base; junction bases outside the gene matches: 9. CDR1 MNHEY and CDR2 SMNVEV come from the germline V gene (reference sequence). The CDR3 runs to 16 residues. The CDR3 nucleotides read TGTGCCAGCAGTTCAAAGGGACAGACCTTCCAAGAGACCCAGTACTTC. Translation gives CASSSKGQTFQETQYF.

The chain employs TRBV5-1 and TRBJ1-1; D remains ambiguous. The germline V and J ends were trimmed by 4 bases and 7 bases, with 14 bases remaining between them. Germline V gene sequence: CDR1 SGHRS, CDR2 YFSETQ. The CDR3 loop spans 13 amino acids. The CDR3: CASSDTLRIEAFF. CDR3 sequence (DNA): TGCGCCAGCAGCGATACCCTAAGAATTGAAGCTTTCTTT.

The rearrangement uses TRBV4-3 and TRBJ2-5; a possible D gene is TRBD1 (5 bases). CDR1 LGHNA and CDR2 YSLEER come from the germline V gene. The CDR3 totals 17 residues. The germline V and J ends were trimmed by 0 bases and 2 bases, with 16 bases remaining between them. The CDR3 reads CASSQDSPSGLQETQYF. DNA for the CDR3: TGCGCCAGCAGCCAAGATTCCCCCTCAGGGCTGCAAGAGACCCAGTACTTC.

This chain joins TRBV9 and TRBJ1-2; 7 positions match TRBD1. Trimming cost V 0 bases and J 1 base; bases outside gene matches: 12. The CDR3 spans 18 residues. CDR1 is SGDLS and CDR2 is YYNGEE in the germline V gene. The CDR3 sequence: CASSVVRTGPPNNYGYTF. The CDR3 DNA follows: TGTGCCAGCAGCGTAGTGAGGACAGGACCCCCGAATAACTATGGCTACACCTTC.

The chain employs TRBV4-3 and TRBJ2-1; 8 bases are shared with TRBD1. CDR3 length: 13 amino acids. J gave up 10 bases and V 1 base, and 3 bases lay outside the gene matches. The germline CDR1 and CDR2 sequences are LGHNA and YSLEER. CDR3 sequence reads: CASSQGWDREQFF. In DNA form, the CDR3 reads TGCGCCAGCAGCCAAGGATGGGACAGGGAGCAGTTCTTC.

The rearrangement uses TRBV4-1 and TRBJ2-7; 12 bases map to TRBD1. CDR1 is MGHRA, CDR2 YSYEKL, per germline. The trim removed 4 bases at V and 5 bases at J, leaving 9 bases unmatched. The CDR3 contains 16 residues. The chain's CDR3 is CASSPRIGTGGDEQYF. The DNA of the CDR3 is TGCGCCAGCAGCCCCCGCATAGGGACAGGGGGCGACGAGCAGTACTTC.

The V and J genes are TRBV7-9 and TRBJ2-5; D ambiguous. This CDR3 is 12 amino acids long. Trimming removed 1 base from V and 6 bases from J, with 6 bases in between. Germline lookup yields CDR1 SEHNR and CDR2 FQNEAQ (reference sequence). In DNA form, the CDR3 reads TGTGCCAGCAGCTTAGACATTCAGACCCAGTACTTC. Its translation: CASSLDIQTQYF.

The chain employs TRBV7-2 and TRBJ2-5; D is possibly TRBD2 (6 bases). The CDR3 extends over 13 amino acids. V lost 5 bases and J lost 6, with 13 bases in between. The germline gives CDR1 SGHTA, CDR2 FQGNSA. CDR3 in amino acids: CASSVRDLQTQYF. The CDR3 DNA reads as TGTGCCAGCAGCGTCCGGGACTTACAGACCCAGTACTTC.

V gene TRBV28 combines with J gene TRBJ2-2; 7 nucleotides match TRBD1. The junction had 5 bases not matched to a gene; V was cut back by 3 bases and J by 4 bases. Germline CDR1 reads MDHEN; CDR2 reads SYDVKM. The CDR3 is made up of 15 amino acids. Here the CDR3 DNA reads TGTGCCAGCAGTTTTATCTCAGGGGGCACCGGGGAGCTGTTTTTT. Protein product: CASSFISGGTGELFF.

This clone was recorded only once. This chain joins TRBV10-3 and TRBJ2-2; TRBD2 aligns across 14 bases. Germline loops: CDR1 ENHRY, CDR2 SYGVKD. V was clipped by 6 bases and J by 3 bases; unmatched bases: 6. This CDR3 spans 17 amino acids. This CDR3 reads CAIRGLGLAGDTGELFF. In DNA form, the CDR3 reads TGTGCCATCAGGGGATTGGGACTAGCGGGGGACACCGGGGAGCTGTTTTTT.

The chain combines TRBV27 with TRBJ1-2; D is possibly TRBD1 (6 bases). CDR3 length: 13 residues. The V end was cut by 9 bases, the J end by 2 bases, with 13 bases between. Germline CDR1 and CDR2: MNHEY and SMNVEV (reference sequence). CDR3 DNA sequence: TGTGCCAGACCGCAGGGGATCAACTATGGCTACACCTTC. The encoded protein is CARPQGINYGYTF.

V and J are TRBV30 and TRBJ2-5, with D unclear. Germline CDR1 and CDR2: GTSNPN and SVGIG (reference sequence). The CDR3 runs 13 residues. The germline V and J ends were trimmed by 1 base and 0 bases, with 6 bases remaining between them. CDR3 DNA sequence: TGTGCCTGGAGTGCAGGAAACCAAGAGACCCAGTACTTC. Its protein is CAWSAGNQETQYF.

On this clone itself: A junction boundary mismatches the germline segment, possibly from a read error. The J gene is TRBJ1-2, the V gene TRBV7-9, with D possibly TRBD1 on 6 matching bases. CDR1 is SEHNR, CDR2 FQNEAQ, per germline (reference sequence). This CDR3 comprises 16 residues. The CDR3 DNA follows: TGTTCCAGCAGCTTAGCGGGGGCGGGGGCCAAGCGGGGCTACACCTTC. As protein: CSSSLAGAGAKRGYTF.

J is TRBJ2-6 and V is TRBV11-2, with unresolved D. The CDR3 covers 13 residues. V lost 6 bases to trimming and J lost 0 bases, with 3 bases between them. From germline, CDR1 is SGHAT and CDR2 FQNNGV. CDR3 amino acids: CASRASGANVLTF. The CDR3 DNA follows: TGTGCCAGCAGAGCCTCTGGGGCCAACGTCCTGACTTTC. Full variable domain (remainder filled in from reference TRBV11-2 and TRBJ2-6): EAGVAQSPRYKIIEKRQSVAFWCNPISGHATLYWYQQILGQGPKLLIQFQNNGVVDDSQLPKDRFSAERLKGVDSTLKIQPAKLEDSAVYLCASRASGANVLTFGAGSRLTVL.

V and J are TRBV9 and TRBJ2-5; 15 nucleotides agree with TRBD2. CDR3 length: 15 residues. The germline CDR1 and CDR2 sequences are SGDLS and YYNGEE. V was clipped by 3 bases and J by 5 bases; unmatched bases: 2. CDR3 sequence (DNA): TGTGCCAGCAGCGGGACTAGCGGGGGGGTCGAGACCCAGTACTTC. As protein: CASSGTSGGVETQYF. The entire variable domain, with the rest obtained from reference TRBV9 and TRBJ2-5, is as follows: DSGVTQTPKHLITATGQRVTLRCSPRSGDLSVYWYQQSLDQGLQFLIQYYNGEERAKGNILERFSAQQFPDLHSELNLSSLELGDSALYFCASSGTSGGVETQYFGPGTRLLVL.

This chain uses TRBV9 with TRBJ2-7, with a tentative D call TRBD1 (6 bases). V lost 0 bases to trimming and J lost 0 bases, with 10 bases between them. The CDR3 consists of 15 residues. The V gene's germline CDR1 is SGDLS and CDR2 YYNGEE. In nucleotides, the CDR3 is TGTGCCAGCAGCGTAGTTGCGGACAGCTCCTACGAGCAGTACTTC. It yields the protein CASSVVADSSYEQYF.

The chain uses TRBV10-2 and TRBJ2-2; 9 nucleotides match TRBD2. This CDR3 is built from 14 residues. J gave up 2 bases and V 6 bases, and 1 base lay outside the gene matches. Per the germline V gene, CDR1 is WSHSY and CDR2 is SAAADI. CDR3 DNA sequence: TGCGCCAGCAGGACTAGCGGTAACACCGGGGAGCTGTTTTTT. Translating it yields CASRTSGNTGELFF.

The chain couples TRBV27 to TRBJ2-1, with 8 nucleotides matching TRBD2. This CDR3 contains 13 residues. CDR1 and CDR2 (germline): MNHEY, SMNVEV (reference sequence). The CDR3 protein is CVSGGAIYNEQFF. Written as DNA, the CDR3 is TGTGTCTCGGGGGGGGCAATCTACAATGAGCAGTTCTTC.